The 7 T cell receptor beta chains below come from one sample, sequenced in a study of blood T cell repertoires in COVID-19. Libraries were prepared by immunoSEQ multiplex PCR; TCRdb keeps only in-frame clonotypes and omits some of them. Of some 95,000 clones detected, roughly 72% appear once; the ten largest clones hold around 7%. Material: peripheral blood. The receptors originated from a man aged 70 or older with acute or convalescent COVID-19.

V usage is TRBV19 and J usage is TRBJ1-1; D is unclear. Germline CDR1 and CDR2: LNHDA and SQIVND (reference sequence). Trimming took 7 bases from V and 3 from J, leaving 9 bases between them. The CDR3 contains 12 residues. CDR3 in DNA: TGTGCCAGTAAGGTCGGGTACACTGAAGCTTTCTTT. As protein: CASKVGYTEAFF.

The CDR3 here is CASSEQGQSTDTQYF. The CDR3 region has the DNA TGTGCCAGCAGTGAACAGGGACAAAGCACAGATACGCAGTATTTT. The V and J genes are TRBV2 and TRBJ2-3; D possibly corresponds to TRBD1 (6 bases). V was pared by 2 bases and J by 0 bases, with 9 bases between. CDR3 length: 15 amino acids. CDR1 and CDR2 (germline): SNHLY, FYNNEI. Full variable domain (missing parts from reference TRBV2 and TRBJ2-3): EPEVTQTPSHQVTQMGQEVILRCVPISNHLYFYWYRQILGQKVEFLVSFYNNEISEKSEIFDDQFSVERPDGSNFTLKIRSTKLEDSAMYFCASSEQGQSTDTQYFGPGTRLTVL.

The CDR3 nucleotides are TGTGCCAGCAGCCCCGCGGGGGGGGCCGGCTACAATGAGCAGTTCTTC. It yields the protein CASSPAGGAGYNEQFF. This chain joins TRBV11-3 and TRBJ2-1; 9 bases map to TRBD2. Germline values: CDR1 SGHNT, CDR2 YENEEA. This CDR3 has 16 residues. V shed 5 bases and J 3 bases; nucleotides not matched to a gene: 8.

This chain links TRBV6-5 with TRBJ1-3; perhaps TRBD1 as D (6 bases). Germline loops: CDR1 MNHEY, CDR2 SVGAGI. This CDR3 has 13 amino acids. Trimming took 6 bases from V and 7 from J, leaving 13 bases between them. The CDR3 reads CASRPGHPNTIYF. The DNA of the CDR3 is TGTGCCAGCAGGCCGGGACACCCCAACACCATATATTTT.

The chain couples TRBV11-1 to TRBJ2-3, with D perhaps matching TRBD2 (6 bases). Trimming removed 7 bases at V and 0 bases at J, with 14 bases between. The length of the CDR3 is 15 residues. Germline V gene data show CDR1 as SGHAT and CDR2 as FQDESV (reference sequence). The CDR3 protein is CASTRDSLSTDTQYF. The CDR3 nucleotides read TGTGCCAGCACCCGGGACTCCCTTAGCACAGATACGCAGTATTTT.

The chain recombines TRBV28 with TRBJ1-1; no reliable D call. The CDR3 totals 13 residues. From germline, CDR1 is MDHEN and CDR2 SYDVKM. The ends were cut back, 5 bases at V and 0 bases at J, with 7 bases in the middle. The CDR3: CASSHELNTEAFF. DNA for the CDR3: TGTGCCAGCAGTCATGAGTTGAACACTGAAGCTTTCTTT.

The chain uses TRBV6-5 and TRBJ1-6, with 8 positions matching TRBD1. Germline lookup yields CDR1 MNHEY and CDR2 SVGAGI. With V trimmed by 5 bases and J by 7 bases, 4 bases remained unmatched. CDR3 size: 14 residues. CDR3 DNA: TGTGCCAGCAGTCGGACAGGGCGAAATTCACCCCTCCACTTT. It translates to CASSRTGRNSPLHF.